Listed below are T cell receptor beta chains from one sample, sequenced in a study of T cell clonotyping in hematopoietic cell transplantation. Method: immunoSEQ multiplex PCR; TCRdb's copy keeps in-frame clones and lacks some. Altogether about 28,000 clones are present, more than 85% being singletons, with the ten largest covering approximately 2.2%. The sample here was peripheral blood mononuclear cells, taken before stem cell transplant. These receptor sequences come from a man in his fifties or sixties with acute myeloid leukemia. Some clones in this sample may be carry-over from other donors' samples. CDR3s include the opening cysteine and the closing phenylalanine or tryptophan. D genes are given only for firm matches. The listing skips clone size in some rows; elsewhere it reads once, few, many or a size class.

V gene: TRBV28
clone size: few
J gene: TRBJ1-4
D gene: NA
CDR3 DNA: TGTGCCAGCAGTTATCAGGGGCGAGAACTGTTTTTT
CDR3 protein: CASSYQGRELFF

V gene: TRBV6-1
clone size: NA
J gene: TRBJ1-2
D gene: NA
CDR3 DNA: TGTGCCAGCAGTGAAGGTCTCCGAGCGAGAGTGGGTGGCTACACCTTC
CDR3 protein: CASSEGLRARVGGYTF

V gene: TRBV28
clone size: NA
J gene: TRBJ2-7
D gene: TRBD1
CDR3 DNA: TGTGCCAGCAGTTTCGCCGGGACAGGGGGCCACGAGCAGTACTTC
CDR3 protein: CASSFAGTGGHEQYF

V gene: TRBV2
clone size: NA
J gene: TRBJ1-1
D gene: NA
CDR3 DNA: TGTGCCAGCAGTGAAGATGGACTGAGGTTCACTGAAGCTTTCTTT
CDR3 protein: CASSEDGLRFTEAFF

V gene: TRBV5-6
clone size: NA
J gene: TRBJ1-1
D gene: NA
CDR3 DNA: TGTGCCAGCACCAGACGGGGGAACACTGAAGCTTTCTTT
CDR3 protein: CASTRRGNTEAFF

V gene: TRBV9
clone size: NA
J gene: TRBJ1-3
D gene: TRBD1
CDR3 DNA: TGTGCCAGCAGTAACCCCCGTGCGAACACAGGGGACGGAAACACCATATATTTT
CDR3 protein: CASSNPRANTGDGNTIYF

V gene: TRBV21-1
clone size: NA
J gene: TRBJ2-1
D gene: NA
CDR3 DNA: TGTGCCAGCAGCAAAGAGGCAGACGGTTCTGGTGAGCAGTTCTTC
CDR3 protein: CASSKEADGSGEQFF

V gene: TRBV18
clone size: NA
J gene: TRBJ1-5
D gene: NA
CDR3 DNA: TGTGCCAGCTCAGAACAGGGAGGGGGTCAGCCCCAGCATTTT
CDR3 protein: CASSEQGGGQPQHF

V gene: TRBV7-6
clone size: NA
J gene: TRBJ1-1
D gene: TRBD1
CDR3 DNA: TGTGCCAGCAGCTCCGGACAGGGGAACACTGAAGCTTTCTTT
CDR3 protein: CASSSGQGNTEAFF

V gene: TRBV10-2
clone size: NA
J gene: TRBJ2-7
D gene: NA
CDR3 DNA: TGCGCCAGCAGTGAGCCACGTACGGGGGGCCATTTCTACGAGCAGTACTTC
CDR3 protein: CASSEPRTGGHFYEQYF

V gene: TRBV4-2
clone size: few
J gene: TRBJ2-5
D gene: TRBD2
CDR3 DNA: TGTGCCAGCAGCCAAGCTAGCGGACCCCAAGAGACCCAGTACTTC
CDR3 protein: CASSQASGPQETQYF

V gene: TRBV19
clone size: NA
J gene: TRBJ2-7
D gene: NA
CDR3 DNA: TGTGCCAGTAGCAGGGACCCGACCTACGAGCAGTACTTC
CDR3 protein: CASSRDPTYEQYF

V gene: TRBV5-1
clone size: NA
J gene: TRBJ2-3
D gene: TRBD2
CDR3 DNA: TGCGCCAGTAGCCCGGGGGGGACTGCTAGCACAGATACGCAGTATTTT
CDR3 protein: CASSPGGTASTDTQYF

V gene: TRBV28
clone size: NA
J gene: TRBJ1-1
D gene: TRBD1
CDR3 DNA: TGTGCCAGCAGTGAAGGACAGGGCGGGCGTGATGAAGCTTTCTTT
CDR3 protein: CASSEGQGGRDEAFF

V gene: TRBV7-2
clone size: NA
J gene: TRBJ2-7
D gene: TRBD1
CDR3 DNA: TGTGCCAGCAGCTCTCGACAGGGTTCCCACGAGCAGTACTTC
CDR3 protein: CASSSRQGSHEQYF

V gene: TRBV28
clone size: NA
J gene: TRBJ1-2
D gene: NA
CDR3 DNA: TGTGCCAGCACCTCAGGGGAGCCTTATGGCTACACCTTC
CDR3 protein: CASTSGEPYGYTF

V gene: TRBV5-1
clone size: NA
J gene: TRBJ2-3
D gene: NA
CDR3 DNA: TGCGCCAGCAGCTTGGCAGTGGCCACAGATACGCAGTATTTT
CDR3 protein: CASSLAVATDTQYF

V gene: TRBV7-2
clone size: NA
J gene: TRBJ1-4
D gene: NA
CDR3 DNA: TGTGCCAGCAGCTGGCGGGGGCTGGAAGAAAAACTGTTTTTT
CDR3 protein: CASSWRGLEEKLFF

V gene: TRBV19
clone size: NA
J gene: TRBJ1-5
D gene: NA
CDR3 DNA: TGTGCCAGTAGTTGGGACATCAATCAGCCCCAGCATTTT
CDR3 protein: CASSWDINQPQHF

V gene: TRBV27
clone size: once
J gene: TRBJ2-1
D gene: TRBD2
CDR3 DNA: TGTGCCAGCAGTTACAGCGGGATAACTTTAAATGAGCAGTTCTTC
CDR3 protein: CASSYSGITLNEQFF